This is a list of T cell receptor beta chains from one sample in a study of cytotoxic CD8 clonotypes in ibrutinib-treated CLL. Using immunoSEQ multiplex PCR, the repertoire was profiled, and TCRdb retains in-frame clones only, with some absent. The table shows 110,000 to 150,000 clones, with roughly 76% occurring only once. This sample comprised PBMCs, obtained after 24 months of ibrutinib treatment. All receptors come from a human donor with chronic lymphocytic leukemia. Each CDR3 is given without its conserved first and last residue. The order of the fields is V gene, CDR3 protein.

TRBV4-2	ASSQDGGRLAGGVYEQY
TRBV25-1	ASSEGGAVETQY
TRBV15	ATSRDPFAEQY
TRBV7-3	ASSPRPTPGDTQY
TRBV19	ASSPVSAHNYGYT
TRBV20-1	RGTGAF
TRBV7-2	ASTHPGGGKETQY
TRBV29-1	SVRSQPTEAF
TRBV27	ASSRTWTNTGELF
TRBV14	ASSQDMWAGRSYEQY
TRBV4-2	ASRASGTSGNTIY
TRBV7-6	ASSPGQTPNYGYT
TRBV5-7	ASSFPYEQY
TRBV6-1	ASSEWGTSVEEQF
TRBV7-9	ASSLGGQGFGYT
TRBV13	ASSPGQGAGNTIY
TRBV5-4	ASSRDTPNTGELF
TRBV4-2	ASSQRGGGTEAF
TRBV4-2	ASSQQHWGNYGYT
TRBV13	ASSSRTSGGDTQY
TRBV28	ASSPPVWDGSPLH
TRBV19	ASKAMTGFEIDTQY
TRBV29-1	SAGDPGASTDTQY
TRBV7-2	ASSRGPATNEKLF
TRBV7-3	ASSFQGQEGEQY
TRBV27	ASSLRGAAEKLF
TRBV5-1	ASSLVRGADTQY
TRBV7-6	ASSAGGAGTEAF
TRBV5-1	ASSPGLSGNEKLF
TRBV7-9	ASRDPGDTQY
TRBV14	ASSPKPRAGELF
TRBV7-6	ASSLGVSGQTQH
TRBV27	ASSLSGGAREPQH
TRBV2	ASSEGHKDT
TRBV9	ASSGLTGGTGETQY
TRBV5-1	ASSPRPATADEQY
TRBV6-5	ASSARTGNTYEQY
TRBV14	ASSPPWGRGADTQY
TRBV11-2	ASSSILAGALNEQF
TRBV7-2	ASSPQGGSGANVLT
TRBV6-6	ASRWDYLYEQY
TRBV5-1	ASSLASGAFEKLF
TRBV19	ASRARRDGNQPQH
TRBV5-1	ASSLGAGAGTDTQY
TRBV9	ASSDPGRPPYGYT
TRBV7-2	ASSFTGSSYNEQF
TRBV5-5	ASSQGTSGYEQY
TRBV6-5	ASSPSGFGNQPQH
TRBV7-3	ASSPHGQGVRNGYT
TRBV7-2	ASSLGVAPDTQY
TRBV23-1	AHEETQY
TRBV6-6	ASRRGQENQPQH
TRBV7-9	ASSLVPWAVGNEQF
TRBV15	ATTYRGLSYEQY
TRBV11-2	ASSAGTLQETQY
TRBV7-3	ASSPSGRGGELF
TRBV7-2	ASSLLGTNSNQPQH
TRBV18	ASSLATGPDQPQH
TRBV7-8	ASSPVGGWTGELF